This is a list of T cell receptor beta chains from one sample in a study of beta chain features in type 1 diabetes. Sequenced by immunoSEQ multiplex PCR; TCRdb stores in-frame clones only, minus some. This table has 130,000 to 150,000 clones, 6.5% to 8.5% appearing once. The material sequenced was central memory CD4+ T cells from blood. All receptors derive from a woman between 25 and 40 years old in good health. CDR3s include the opening cysteine and the closing phenylalanine or tryptophan. The D gene is left open where the match is weak. Clone size is stated in some rows and not others, as once, few, many or a class when expanded.

v_call: TRBV28
j_call: TRBJ2-1
cdr3_length: 15
d_call: TRBD2
clone_size: many
cdr3_nt: TGTGCCAGCAGCCAACTAGCGGGAGTAATTAATGAGCAGTTCTTC
cdr3_aa: CASSQLAGVINEQFF

v_call: TRBV9
j_call: TRBJ2-2
cdr3_length: 13
d_call: NA
clone_size: many
cdr3_nt: TGTGCCAGCAGCGGACAGAACACCGGGGAGCTGTTTTTT
cdr3_aa: CASSGQNTGELFF

v_call: TRBV7-2
j_call: TRBJ2-2
cdr3_length: 16
d_call: TRBD2
clone_size: NA
cdr3_nt: TGTGCCAGCAGCAAAGGACTAGCTTCAAGGACCGGGGAGCTGTTTTTT
cdr3_aa: CASSKGLASRTGELFF

v_call: TRBV5-6
j_call: TRBJ2-7
cdr3_length: 15
d_call: NA
clone_size: few
cdr3_nt: TGTGCCAGCAGCTCCGACAACCGGAACTCCTACGAGCAGTACTTC
cdr3_aa: CASSSDNRNSYEQYF

v_call: TRBV6-1
j_call: TRBJ1-5
cdr3_length: 13
d_call: NA
clone_size: few
cdr3_nt: TGTGCCAGCAGCCAGGGAAACAATCAGCCCCAGCATTTT
cdr3_aa: CASSQGNNQPQHF

v_call: TRBV2
j_call: TRBJ2-7
cdr3_length: 15
d_call: NA
clone_size: NA
cdr3_nt: TGTGCCAGCAGTGCTCGAGCGGCAAGCTCCTACGAGCAGTACTTC
cdr3_aa: CASSARAASSYEQYF

v_call: TRBV6-5
j_call: TRBJ1-2
cdr3_length: 13
d_call: NA
clone_size: NA
cdr3_nt: TGTGCCAGCAGGGACTCTTTAGGATCTGGCTACACCTTC
cdr3_aa: CASRDSLGSGYTF

v_call: TRBV6-5
j_call: TRBJ1-4
cdr3_length: 12
d_call: NA
clone_size: NA
cdr3_nt: TGTGCCAGCTCGCAGCGTAATGAAAAACTGTTTTTT
cdr3_aa: CASSQRNEKLFF

v_call: TRBV10-3
j_call: TRBJ1-2
cdr3_length: 12
d_call: NA
clone_size: few
cdr3_nt: TGTGCCATCAGGGACAGTAACTATGGCTACACCTTC
cdr3_aa: CAIRDSNYGYTF

v_call: TRBV7-2
j_call: TRBJ1-2
cdr3_length: 15
d_call: NA
clone_size: NA
cdr3_nt: TGTGCCAGCAGCCCACGGACACTTGATATCTATGGCTACACCTTC
cdr3_aa: CASSPRTLDIYGYTF

v_call: TRBV7-2
j_call: TRBJ2-5
cdr3_length: 15
d_call: TRBD1
clone_size: NA
cdr3_nt: TGTGCCAGCACCCGACAGGGGATCCCACAGGAGACCCAGTACTTC
cdr3_aa: CASTRQGIPQETQYF

v_call: TRBV18
j_call: TRBJ1-4
cdr3_length: 14
d_call: TRBD1
clone_size: few
cdr3_nt: TGTGCCAGCTCACCCCAAGACAGGGGGAAAGAACTGTTTTTT
cdr3_aa: CASSPQDRGKELFF

v_call: TRBV29-1
j_call: TRBJ1-5
cdr3_length: 12
d_call: TRBD1
clone_size: few
cdr3_nt: TGCAGCACAGGGGATAGCAATCAGCCCCAGCATTTT
cdr3_aa: CSTGDSNQPQHF

v_call: TRBV5-1
j_call: TRBJ1-1
cdr3_length: 15
d_call: NA
clone_size: NA
cdr3_nt: TGCGCCAGCAGCTTTACAGGACCCCAGAACACTGAAGCTTTCTTT
cdr3_aa: CASSFTGPQNTEAFF

v_call: TRBV28
j_call: TRBJ2-7
cdr3_length: 13
d_call: TRBD1
clone_size: few
cdr3_nt: TGTGCCAGCAGGACAGGGATTCGGTACGAGCAGTACTTC
cdr3_aa: CASRTGIRYEQYF

v_call: TRBV25-1
j_call: TRBJ2-4
cdr3_length: 15
d_call: NA
clone_size: few
cdr3_nt: TGTGCCAGCAGCCCCCGGGCAGGGGCCGCTTCTTTTCAGTACTTC
cdr3_aa: CASSPRAGAASFQYF

v_call: TRBV12-5
j_call: TRBJ1-3
cdr3_length: 14
d_call: TRBD1
clone_size: few
cdr3_nt: TGTGCTAGTTCTGGGACAGCCTCTGGAAACACCATATATTTT
cdr3_aa: CASSGTASGNTIYF

v_call: TRBV19
j_call: TRBJ1-1
cdr3_length: 12
d_call: NA
clone_size: NA
cdr3_nt: TGTGCCAGTAGTATAAGCCCGGTTGGAGCTTTCTTT
cdr3_aa: CASSISPVGAFF

v_call: TRBV5-4
j_call: TRBJ2-3
cdr3_length: 14
d_call: NA
clone_size: NA
cdr3_nt: TGTGCCAGCAGCCCGCAAAGAGCCACAGATACGCAGTATTTT
cdr3_aa: CASSPQRATDTQYF

v_call: TRBV5-1
j_call: TRBJ2-1
cdr3_length: 12
d_call: NA
clone_size: many
cdr3_nt: TGCGCCAGCAGCTTGGATATCAGGGAGCAGTTCTTC
cdr3_aa: CASSLDIREQFF

v_call: TRBV30
j_call: TRBJ2-1
cdr3_length: 12
d_call: NA
clone_size: many
cdr3_nt: TGTGCCTGGACAGGCGCGAACAATGAGCAGTTCTTC
cdr3_aa: CAWTGANNEQFF

v_call: TRBV14
j_call: TRBJ2-5
cdr3_length: 16
d_call: NA
clone_size: NA
cdr3_nt: TGTGCCAGCAGCCAAGGTACGGGGAGGACAAAAGAGACCCAGTACTTC
cdr3_aa: CASSQGTGRTKETQYF

v_call: TRBV7-2
j_call: TRBJ2-7
cdr3_length: 13
d_call: NA
clone_size: few
cdr3_nt: TGTGCCAGCAGCGCGGGATTACCGTGGGAGCAGTACTTC
cdr3_aa: CASSAGLPWEQYF

v_call: TRBV2
j_call: TRBJ2-1
cdr3_length: 15
d_call: NA
clone_size: NA
cdr3_nt: TGTGCCAGCAGTGAAGGATCTGAGCGGATGGGTGAGCAGTTCTTC
cdr3_aa: CASSEGSERMGEQFF